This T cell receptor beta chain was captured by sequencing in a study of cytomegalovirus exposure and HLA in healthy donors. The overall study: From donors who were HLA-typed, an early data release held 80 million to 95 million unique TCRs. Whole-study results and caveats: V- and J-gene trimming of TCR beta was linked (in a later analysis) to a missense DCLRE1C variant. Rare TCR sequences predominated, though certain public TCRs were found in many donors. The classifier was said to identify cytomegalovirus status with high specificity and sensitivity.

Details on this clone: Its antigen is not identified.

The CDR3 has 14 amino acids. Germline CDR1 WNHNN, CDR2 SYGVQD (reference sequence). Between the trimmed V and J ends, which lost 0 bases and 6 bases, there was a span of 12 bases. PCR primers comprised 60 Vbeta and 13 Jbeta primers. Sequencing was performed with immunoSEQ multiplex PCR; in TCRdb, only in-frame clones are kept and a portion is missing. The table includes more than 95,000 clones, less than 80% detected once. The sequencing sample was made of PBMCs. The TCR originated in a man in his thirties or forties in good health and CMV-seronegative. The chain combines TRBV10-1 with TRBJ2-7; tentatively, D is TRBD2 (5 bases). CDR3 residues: CASSESVAYSEQYF. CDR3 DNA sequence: TGCGCCAGCAGTGAGTCGGTAGCGTACAGCGAGCAGTACTTC.